Listed below are T cell receptor beta chains from one sample, sequenced in a study of technical replicates of blood from a handful of donors. Assay: immunoSEQ multiplex PCR; the TCRdb copy retains only in-frame clones and omits some. The repertoire holds 75,000 to 100,000 clones, with 90% to 95% as singletons. Specimen: T cells isolated from PBMCs. All receptors derive from a human donor in good health. The CDR3 runs from the conserved cysteine through the conserved F or W. The D gene is left open where the match is weak. Some rows mark clone size as missing; the rest say once, few, many or name a class of expanded clone.

v_gene: TRBV5-1; j_gene: TRBJ2-7; d_gene: .; abundance: .; CDR3nt: TGCGCCAGCAGCTTGACGGACAGTCCCTACGAGCAGTACTTC; CDR3aa: CASSLTDSPYEQYF
v_gene: TRBV9; j_gene: TRBJ1-2; d_gene: .; abundance: .; CDR3nt: TGTGCCAGCAGCGTAGAGGCAGGCAACTATGGCTACACCTTC; CDR3aa: CASSVEAGNYGYTF
v_gene: TRBV25-1; j_gene: TRBJ2-1; d_gene: TRBD2; abundance: .; CDR3nt: TGTGCCAGCAGTGCTACTAGCGGGGCCCTATCCTACAATGAGCAGTTCTTC; CDR3aa: CASSATSGALSYNEQFF
v_gene: TRBV7-9; j_gene: TRBJ2-7; d_gene: TRBD2; abundance: .; CDR3nt: TGTGCCAGCATCCCTAGCGGGAGTAAAGACGAGCAGTACTTC; CDR3aa: CASIPSGSKDEQYF
v_gene: TRBV19; j_gene: TRBJ1-5; d_gene: .; abundance: .; CDR3nt: TGTGCCAGTACACAGGGAGGCAATCAGCCCCAGCATTTT; CDR3aa: CASTQGGNQPQHF
v_gene: TRBV7-9; j_gene: TRBJ2-7; d_gene: .; abundance: .; CDR3nt: TGTGCCAGCAGCCTAGGGGTGTCAGGGTTGTCCTACGAGCAGTACTTC; CDR3aa: CASSLGVSGLSYEQYF
v_gene: TRBV5-4; j_gene: TRBJ1-6; d_gene: TRBD1; abundance: .; CDR3nt: TGTGCCAGCAGCAGCGACCGGGACAGGGAGATTGCGCCCCTCCACTTT; CDR3aa: CASSSDRDREIAPLHF
v_gene: TRBV29-1; j_gene: TRBJ2-7; d_gene: .; abundance: .; CDR3nt: TGCAGCGTTCGAAGGGGAAACTACGGCGAGCAGTACTTC; CDR3aa: CSVRRGNYGEQYF
v_gene: TRBV5-4; j_gene: TRBJ1-2; d_gene: TRBD1; abundance: .; CDR3nt: TGTGCCAGCAGCACCGGACCGACAGACAGGGCATATGGCTACACCTTC; CDR3aa: CASSTGPTDRAYGYTF
v_gene: TRBV7-9; j_gene: TRBJ1-3; d_gene: .; abundance: .; CDR3nt: TGTGCCAGCAGCTTGATGGGGGGAGTCGGAAACACCATATATTTT; CDR3aa: CASSLMGGVGNTIYF
v_gene: TRBV7-9; j_gene: TRBJ2-5; d_gene: TRBD2; abundance: few; CDR3nt: TGTGCCAGCAGCTTAGGCTCTAGCGGGACGGCAGAGACCCAGTACTTC; CDR3aa: CASSLGSSGTAETQYF
v_gene: TRBV11-3; j_gene: TRBJ1-1; d_gene: .; abundance: .; CDR3nt: TGTGCCAGCAGCTTAGTGGGAGGGAACACTGAAGCTTTCTTT; CDR3aa: CASSLVGGNTEAFF
v_gene: TRBV13; j_gene: TRBJ2-7; d_gene: TRBD1; abundance: .; CDR3nt: TGTGCCAGCAGCACCGGACAGGGCGGGCGCGAGCAGTACTTC; CDR3aa: CASSTGQGGREQYF
v_gene: TRBV23-1; j_gene: TRBJ2-7; d_gene: .; abundance: .; CDR3nt: TGCGCCAGCACCAACGACCCCCGACAGGCCGCCTACGAGCAGTACTTC; CDR3aa: CASTNDPRQAAYEQYF
v_gene: TRBV27; j_gene: TRBJ2-7; d_gene: .; abundance: .; CDR3nt: TGTGCCAGCAGTCCTCGTTCCGGCTACGAGCAGTACTTC; CDR3aa: CASSPRSGYEQYF
v_gene: TRBV2; j_gene: TRBJ2-2; d_gene: TRBD2; abundance: .; CDR3nt: TGTGCCAGCAGTGGGACTAGCGGGGACACCGGGGAGCTGTTTTTT; CDR3aa: CASSGTSGDTGELFF
v_gene: TRBV13; j_gene: TRBJ1-2; d_gene: .; abundance: .; CDR3nt: TGTGCCAGCAGCCGCCCGGAGTTTTTGGTCGGCTACACCTTC; CDR3aa: CASSRPEFLVGYTF
v_gene: TRBV12-5; j_gene: TRBJ1-3; d_gene: .; abundance: .; CDR3nt: TGTGCTAGTGGTTTGCCCCGTCCCTACTCTGGAAACACCATATATTTT; CDR3aa: CASGLPRPYSGNTIYF
v_gene: TRBV28; j_gene: TRBJ2-1; d_gene: TRBD2; abundance: once; CDR3nt: TGTGCCAGCAGTTTGATTGGGGGTCTAGCGGGAGTTACACCCAATGAGCAGTTCTTC; CDR3aa: CASSLIGGLAGVTPNEQFF
v_gene: TRBV2; j_gene: TRBJ2-1; d_gene: .; abundance: .; CDR3nt: TGTGCCAGCAGGATTCAGGGCAATGAGCAGTTCTTC; CDR3aa: CASRIQGNEQFF
v_gene: TRBV10-3; j_gene: TRBJ2-2; d_gene: .; abundance: .; CDR3nt: TGTGCCACACGGACTCACGCGAACACCGGGGAGCTGTTTTTT; CDR3aa: CATRTHANTGELFF
v_gene: TRBV4-1; j_gene: TRBJ2-3; d_gene: TRBD2; abundance: .; CDR3nt: TGCGCCAGCAGCCTAGAATGGACTAGCGGGGCCACCACAGATACGCAGTATTTT; CDR3aa: CASSLEWTSGATTDTQYF